This entry lists 23 T cell receptor beta chains sequenced from one sample in a study of blood T cell repertoires in COVID-19. Sequencing was performed with immunoSEQ multiplex PCR; in TCRdb, only in-frame clones are kept and a portion is missing. Among 150,000 to 200,000 clones listed, about 82% were seen once. The specimen was peripheral blood. Every receptor here comes from a woman in her thirties with acute or convalescent COVID-19.

This rearrangement joins TRBV28 to TRBJ1-5; D gene ambiguous. Germline V gene data show CDR1 as MDHEN and CDR2 as SYDVKM. The CDR3 loop spans 15 amino acids. Trimming shortened V by 7 bases and J by 6 bases, and 19 bases separated the two germline ends. The CDR3, as DNA: TGTGCCAGCACCAAAGCCGGGTTTCTGGGTCAGCCCCAGCATTTT. Protein: CASTKAGFLGQPQHF.

The chain has TRBV10-3 and TRBJ2-5; no reliable D call. V lost 10 bases, J lost 3 bases, and 9 bases lay in between. This CDR3 is 11 amino acids long. From germline, CDR1 is ENHRY and CDR2 SYGVKD. Written as DNA, the CDR3 is TGTGCCAGTTCCTCTGAAGAGACCCAGTACTTC. It translates to CASSSEETQYF.

Concerning this clone: The sample has other DNA sequences that encode this CDR3 too. The V and J genes are TRBV11-3 and TRBJ1-1; perhaps TRBD1 as D (5 bases). The germline V and J ends were trimmed by 5 bases and 2 bases, with 12 bases remaining between them. The CDR3 loop spans 14 amino acids. CDR1 is SGHNT, CDR2 YENEEA, per germline. The chain's CDR3 is CASSRAGGNTEAFF. CDR3 DNA sequence: TGTGCCAGCAGCCGAGCCGGGGGTAACACTGAAGCTTTCTTT.

V gene TRBV11-2 combines with J gene TRBJ2-5; D is perhaps TRBD2 (6 bases). Germline V gene data show CDR1 as SGHAT and CDR2 as FQNNGV. The CDR3 totals 15 residues. The V end lost 4 bases, the J end lost 1 base, and 13 bases lay between the germline ends. This CDR3 is CASSSVWDSQETQYF. The CDR3 DNA reads as TGTGCCAGCAGCTCCGTATGGGACTCCCAAGAGACCCAGTACTTC. Using reference TRBV11-2 and TRBJ2-5 for the parts outside the CDR3, the full variable domain is EAGVAQSPRYKIIEKRQSVAFWCNPISGHATLYWYQQILGQGPKLLIQFQNNGVVDDSQLPKDRFSAERLKGVDSTLKIQPAKLEDSAVYLCASSSVWDSQETQYFGPGTRLLVL.

V is TRBV9 and J is TRBJ1-6; D unresolved. Between the trimmed V and J ends, which lost 4 bases and 8 bases, there was a span of 28 bases. The CDR3 totals 19 residues. In germline, CDR1 is SGDLS, CDR2 YYNGEE. This chain's CDR3 is CASSPTDRASGIWDSPLHF. CDR3 in DNA: TGTGCCAGCAGCCCCACGGACCGAGCCTCGGGGATTTGGGATTCACCCCTCCACTTT. The full variable domain, in which reference TRBV9 and TRBJ1-6 provide the parts outside the CDR3, is DSGVTQTPKHLITATGQRVTLRCSPRSGDLSVYWYQQSLDQGLQFLIQYYNGEERAKGNILERFSAQQFPDLHSELNLSSLELGDSALYFCASSPTDRASGIWDSPLHFGNGTRLTVT.

This chain uses TRBV13 with TRBJ2-1; TRBD2 agrees at 8 bases. Germline trimming cut 1 base from V and 5 bases from J; bases unmatched to any gene: 7. This CDR3 region has 16 residues. Per germline, CDR1 PRHDT and CDR2 FYEKMQ (reference sequence). The CDR3 DNA sequence: TGTGCCAGCAGCTTAGTGGGCGGGAGGACGCACAATGAGCAGTTCTTC. The encoded protein is CASSLVGGRTHNEQFF.

This clone has just a few counts. The CDR3 DNA sequence: TGTGCCAGCAGCTTAGGGCGATTCCAAAGAGGCGAGCAGTACTTC. It translates to CASSLGRFQRGEQYF. This chain connects TRBV11-2 to TRBJ2-7; the D is unclear. Trimming stripped 1 base from V and 6 bases from J, with 16 bases between. Germline CDR1 SGHAT, CDR2 FQNNGV. The CDR3 consists of 15 residues.

J is TRBJ1-5 and V is TRBV28; 8 bases line up with TRBD1. Germline trimming cut 6 bases from V and 4 bases from J; bases unmatched to any gene: 8. The germline gives CDR1 MDHEN, CDR2 SYDVKM. The CDR3 has 15 residues. The CDR3 loop is CASSHRQGRNQPQHF. Written as DNA, the CDR3 is TGTGCCAGCAGCCACAGACAGGGGAGAAATCAGCCCCAGCATTTT.

This clone turned up a few times. The J gene is TRBJ1-4, the V gene TRBV5-6, with 9 bases identical to TRBD1. The germline CDR1 and CDR2 sequences are SGHDT and YYEEEE. This CDR3 is built from 18 residues. The J segment lost 3 bases and the V segment lost 0 bases, leaving 9 bases of the junction unmatched. Written as DNA, the CDR3 is TGTGCCAGCAGCTTGGTACGGGACAGGGTATGGGCTAATGAAAAACTGTTTTTT. Amino acids: CASSLVRDRVWANEKLFF.

V and J are TRBV7-2 and TRBJ1-1, with 7 bases that match TRBD1. The CDR3 has 15 residues. The trim removed 1 base at V and 7 bases at J, leaving 9 bases unmatched. CDR1 is SGHTA, CDR2 FQGNSA, per germline. CDR3 protein: CASSLDPRGGREAFF. Here the CDR3 DNA reads TGTGCCAGCAGCTTAGACCCACGAGGGGGCCGTGAAGCTTTCTTT.

The V gene is TRBV27, the J gene TRBJ2-3; 11 bases match TRBD2. V lost 1 base, J lost 0 bases, and 3 bases stayed unmatched. The germline gives CDR1 MNHEY, CDR2 SMNVEV (reference sequence). CDR3 size: 17 residues. Written as DNA, the CDR3 is TGTGCCAGCAGTTTATTGGGACTAGCGGCTAGCACAGATACGCAGTATTTT. It yields the protein CASSLLGLAASTDTQYF.

The chain recombines TRBV28 with TRBJ2-7; 11 nucleotides line up with TRBD2. The CDR3 is made up of 16 amino acids. Unmatched junction bases numbered 12, after V lost 7 bases and J lost 4 bases. CDR1 is MDHEN, CDR2 SYDVKM, per germline. CDR3 region: CASTPLGASGRYEQYF. CDR3 coding DNA: TGTGCCAGCACTCCTCTGGGGGCTAGCGGGAGGTACGAGCAGTACTTC.

The chain couples TRBV30 to TRBJ1-6, with D tentatively TRBD1 (6 bases). The germline V and J ends were trimmed by 5 bases and 6 bases, with 14 bases remaining between them. The CDR3 has 14 amino acids. Germline CDR1 reads GTSNPN; CDR2 reads SVGIG (reference sequence). The CDR3 bases are TGTGCCTGGGCCGGGACAAATCTTAATTCACCCCTCCACTTT. This gives the protein CAWAGTNLNSPLHF.

The V gene is TRBV27, the J gene TRBJ1-5; D gene uncertain. The CDR3 runs to 15 residues. Germline V gene sequence: CDR1 MNHEY, CDR2 SMNVEV (reference sequence). The V end was cut by 4 bases, the J end by 0 bases, with 10 bases between. This CDR3 is CASSSQSPSNQPQHF. The CDR3 nucleotides read TGTGCCAGCAGTTCACAGAGTCCTAGCAATCAGCCCCAGCATTTT.

The rearrangement joins TRBV30 to TRBJ1-3; D not resolved. Germline V lookup: CDR1 GTSNPN, CDR2 SVGIG (reference sequence). Trimming took 3 bases from V and 13 from J, leaving 13 bases between them. The CDR3 is 11 residues long. The CDR3 loop reads CAWREFPGIYF. The DNA of the CDR3 is TGTGCCTGGAGGGAATTCCCGGGAATATATTTT.

The gene calls are TRBV7-9 and TRBJ1-3; D not certain. This CDR3 has 14 residues. V was cut by 4 bases and J by 2 bases, with 9 bases left in between. Germline CDR1 SEHNR, CDR2 FQNEAQ (reference sequence). Here the CDR3 DNA reads TGTGCCAGCAGCTCCGGGAGAACTGGAAACACCATATATTTT. Translation: CASSSGRTGNTIYF.

The chain carries TRBV4-1 and TRBJ2-1; D uncertain. Trimming shortened V by 5 bases and J by 5 bases, and 22 bases separated the two germline ends. Per germline, CDR1 MGHRA and CDR2 YSYEKL. CDR3 length: 17 amino acids. The CDR3 DNA is TGCGCCAGCAGCTCTGGTCTGGTGGCTAGGCCCAACAATGAGCAGTTCTTC. Its protein product is CASSSGLVARPNNEQFF.

The chain links TRBV7-3 to TRBJ2-5; 10 bases are shared with TRBD2. The germline gives CDR1 SGHTA, CDR2 FQGTGA. CDR3 length: 15 amino acids. Losses at the gene ends were 8 bases for V and 0 bases for J; bases not matched to a gene: 6. The chain's CDR3 is CASGAGGLYQETQYF. The CDR3 nucleotides are TGTGCCAGCGGAGCGGGGGGGCTGTACCAAGAGACCCAGTACTTC.

J is TRBJ2-7 and V is TRBV5-1, with TRBD1 matching over 10 bases. The CDR3 runs to 16 residues. V trimming: 4 bases; J trimming: 3 bases; junction bases outside the gene matches: 10. Germline V CDR1 and CDR2: SGHRS, YFSETQ. The CDR3 sequence: CASSTLRQGASYEQYF. CDR3 nucleotides: TGCGCCAGCAGCACTCTCCGACAGGGGGCGAGCTACGAGCAGTACTTC.

Only a few counts were recorded for this clone. V gene TRBV19 combines with J gene TRBJ1-6, with 7 positions matching TRBD1. Germline V CDR1 and CDR2: LNHDA, SQIVND (reference sequence). The CDR3 consists of 15 residues. After removal of 5 bases from V and 5 bases from J, the junction contained 6 bases not matched to a gene. The CDR3 spells CASSFGTENNSPLHF. CDR3 DNA sequence: TGTGCCAGTAGTTTCGGGACAGAAAATAATTCACCCCTCCACTTT.

The chain couples TRBV6-5 to TRBJ1-1, with 7 positions matching TRBD1. CDR1 is MNHEY and CDR2 is SVGAGI in the germline V gene. V was pared by 6 bases and J by 4 bases, with 5 bases of the junction left unmatched. There are 13 residues in the CDR3. The CDR3 DNA reads TGTGCCAGCAGGCGACAGGGTAGCACTGAAGCTTTCTTT. This gives the protein CASRRQGSTEAFF.

The chain joins TRBV5-1 to TRBJ2-2, with a weak D call TRBD2 (6 bases). The germline V and J ends were trimmed by 2 bases and 3 bases, with 14 bases remaining between them. There are 16 residues in the CDR3. The germline CDR1 and CDR2 sequences are SGHRS and YFSETQ. The CDR3 sequence is CASSLQGGGYTGELFF. The CDR3 DNA is TGCGCCAGCAGCTTACAAGGTGGGGGGTACACCGGGGAGCTGTTTTTT.

This clone has a handful of counts. The gene calls are TRBV6-4 and TRBJ2-3, with D maybe TRBD2 (6 bases). CDR3 length: 15 amino acids. CDR1 is MRHNA, CDR2 SNTAGT, per germline. V was cut by 0 bases and J by 1 base, with 8 bases left in between. The CDR3 loop reads CASSDSGGGTDTQYF. CDR3 nucleotides: TGTGCCAGCAGTGACTCTGGCGGGGGCACAGATACGCAGTATTTT.